Each of the 6 T cell receptor beta chains below was sequenced from the same sample in a study of regulatory T cells in long-lasting Graves disease. Noted time point: newly diagnosed GD, antithyroid drugs for less than 3 months. The TCR library used RNA extracted from PBMCs. Library construction for TCR beta used iRepertoire HTBI primers and Arm-PCR of CDR3 regions. TCRdb recomputed calls from the multiplex PCR reads with MiXCR, one row per CDR3 protein. Of approximately 400,000 distinct CDR3 sequences in the sample, about 16% are singletons; the top ten hold roughly 17%. These records were also assigned to another study, of T cells in Graves' hyperthyroidism and ophthalmopathy.

Here the sequenced sample was peripheral blood mononuclear cells (PBMCs), taken at new diagnosis, from a patient treated with antithyroid drugs. The receptor set was obtained from a woman in her 30s with Graves disease.

J is TRBJ1-1 and V is TRBV5-1, with TRBD1 matching over 8 bases. The germline V gene has CDR1 SGHRS and CDR2 YFSETQ. The CDR3 covers 16 residues. J gave up 4 bases and V 0 bases, and 8 bases lay outside the gene matches. CDR3 loop: CASSLAYHGQGTEAFF. CDR3 DNA: TGCGCCAGCAGCTTGGCCTACCACGGACAGGGCACTGAAGCTTTCTTT.

In this sample, this clonotype turned up many times. The CDR3 nucleotides read TGTGCCAGCAGTGAGACAGGGGGCAGTTCGGGCACTGAAGCTTTCTTT. This sequence encodes CASSETGGSSGTEAFF. The chain is built from TRBV6-4 and TRBJ1-1; 10 positions match TRBD1. Trimming took 3 bases from V and 4 from J; bases not matched to a gene: 8. CDR1 is MRHNA, CDR2 SNTAGT, per germline. The CDR3 sequence is 16 residues long.

This clonotype was seen many times. The rearrangement uses TRBV5-1 and TRBJ1-5; TRBD1 might be the D (6 bases). In germline, CDR1 is SGHRS, CDR2 YFSETQ. Trimming cost V 5 bases and J 5 bases, with 14 bases left between them. This CDR3 comprises 14 residues. The CDR3 bases are TGCGCCAGCAGAACAGGGTTGGGAGATCAGCCCCAGCATTTT. As protein: CASRTGLGDQPQHF.

This clonotype occurred many times. The chain is built from TRBV11-2 and TRBJ1-1; D not certain. This CDR3 region has 11 residues. V was pared by 0 bases and J by 10 bases, with 6 bases between. In germline, CDR1 is SGHAT, CDR2 FQNNGV. The CDR3 DNA is TGTGCCAGCAGCTTAGAGGTAGGAGCTTTCTTT. It encodes CASSLEVGAFF.

This clonotype was picked up a small number of times. J is TRBJ2-1 and V is TRBV27; D possibly corresponds to TRBD1 (5 bases). CDR3 length equals 13 residues. V was clipped by 4 bases and J by 11 bases, with 15 bases between them. Germline CDR1 is MNHEY and CDR2 is SMNVEV (reference sequence). The CDR3 protein is CASSSTPGLKQFF. The CDR3 bases are TGTGCCAGCAGTTCCACCCCAGGGCTGAAGCAGTTCTTC.

This clonotype was observed many times. This chain's CDR3 is CASSEDRLNTEAFF. The CDR3, as DNA: TGTGCCAGCAGTGAGGACAGACTGAACACTGAAGCTTTCTTT. The chain has TRBV25-1 and TRBJ1-1, with D perhaps matching TRBD1 (6 bases). Germline lookup yields CDR1 MGHDK and CDR2 SYGVNS. The CDR3 contains 14 residues. Trimming shortened V by 3 bases and J by 0 bases, and 8 bases separated the two germline ends.